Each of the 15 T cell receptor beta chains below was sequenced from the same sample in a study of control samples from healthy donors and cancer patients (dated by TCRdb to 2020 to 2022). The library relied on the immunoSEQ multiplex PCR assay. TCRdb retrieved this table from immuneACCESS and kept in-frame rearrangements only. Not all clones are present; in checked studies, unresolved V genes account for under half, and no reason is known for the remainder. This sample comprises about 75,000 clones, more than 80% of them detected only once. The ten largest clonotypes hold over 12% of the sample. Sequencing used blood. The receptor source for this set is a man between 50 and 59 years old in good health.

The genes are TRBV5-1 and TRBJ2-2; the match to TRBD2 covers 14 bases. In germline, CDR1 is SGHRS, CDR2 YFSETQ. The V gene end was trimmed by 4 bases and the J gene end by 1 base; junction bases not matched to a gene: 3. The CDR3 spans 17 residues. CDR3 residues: CASSIGTSGRNTGELFF. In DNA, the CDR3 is TGCGCCAGCAGCATTGGGACTAGCGGGAGGAACACCGGGGAGCTGTTTTTT.

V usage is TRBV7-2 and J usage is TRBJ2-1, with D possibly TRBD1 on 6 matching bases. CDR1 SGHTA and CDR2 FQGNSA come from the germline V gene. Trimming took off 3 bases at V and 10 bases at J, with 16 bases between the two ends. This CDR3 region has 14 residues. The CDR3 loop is CASSFSSGQGEQFF. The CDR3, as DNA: TGTGCCAGCAGCTTTTCCTCCGGCCAGGGGGAGCAGTTCTTC.

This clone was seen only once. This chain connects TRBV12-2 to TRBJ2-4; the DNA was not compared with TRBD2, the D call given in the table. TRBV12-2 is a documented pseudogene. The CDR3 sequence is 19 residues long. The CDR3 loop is CASRTGLAAYHLAKNIQYF. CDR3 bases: TGTGCAAGTCGCACTGGACTAGCGGCCTACCACCTAGCCAAAAACATTCAGTACTTC.

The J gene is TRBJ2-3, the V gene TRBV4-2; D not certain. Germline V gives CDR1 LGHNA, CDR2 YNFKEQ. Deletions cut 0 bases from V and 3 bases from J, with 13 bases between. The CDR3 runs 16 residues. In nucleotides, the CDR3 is TGTGCCAGCAGCCAAGATGGGTTCGGCACTACAGATACGCAGTATTTT. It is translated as CASSQDGFGTTDTQYF.

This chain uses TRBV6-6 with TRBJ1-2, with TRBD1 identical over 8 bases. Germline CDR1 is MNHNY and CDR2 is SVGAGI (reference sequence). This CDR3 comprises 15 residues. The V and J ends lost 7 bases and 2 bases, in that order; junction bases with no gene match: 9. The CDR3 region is CASTTTGGSNYGYTF. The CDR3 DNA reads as TGTGCCAGCACAACCACAGGGGGATCGAACTATGGCTACACCTTC.

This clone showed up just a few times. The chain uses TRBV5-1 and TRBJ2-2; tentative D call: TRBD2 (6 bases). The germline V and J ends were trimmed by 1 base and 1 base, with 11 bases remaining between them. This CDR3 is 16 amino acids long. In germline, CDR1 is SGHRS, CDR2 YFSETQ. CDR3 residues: CASSLRRGGNTGELFF. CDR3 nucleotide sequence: TGCGCCAGCAGCTTGCGGCGGGGAGGGAACACCGGGGAGCTGTTTTTT.

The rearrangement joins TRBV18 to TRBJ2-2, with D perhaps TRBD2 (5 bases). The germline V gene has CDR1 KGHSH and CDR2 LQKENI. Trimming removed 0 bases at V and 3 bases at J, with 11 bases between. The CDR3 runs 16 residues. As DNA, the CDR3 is TGTGCCAGCTCACCACCTCTCGGACTCGACACCGGGGAGCTGTTTTTT. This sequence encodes CASSPPLGLDTGELFF.

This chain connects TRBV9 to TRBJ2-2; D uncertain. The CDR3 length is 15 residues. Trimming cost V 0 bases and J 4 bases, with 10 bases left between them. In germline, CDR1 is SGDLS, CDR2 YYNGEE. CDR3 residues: CASSVDQQPTGELFF. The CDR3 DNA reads TGTGCCAGCAGCGTAGATCAGCAACCCACCGGGGAGCTGTTTTTT.

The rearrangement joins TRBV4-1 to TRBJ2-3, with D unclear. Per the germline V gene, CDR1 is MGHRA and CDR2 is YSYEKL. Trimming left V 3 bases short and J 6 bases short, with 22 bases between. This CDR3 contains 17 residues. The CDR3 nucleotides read TGCGCCAGCAGCCAGTTTGGTGTTTTGGGCCTGGGGGATACGCAGTATTTT. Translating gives CASSQFGVLGLGDTQYF.

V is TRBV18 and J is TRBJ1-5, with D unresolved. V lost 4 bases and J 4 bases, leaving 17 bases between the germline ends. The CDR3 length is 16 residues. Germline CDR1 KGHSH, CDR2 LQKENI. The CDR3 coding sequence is TGTGCCAGCTCACTTGAGTCGGGGAACCTAAATCAGCCCCAGCATTTT. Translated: CASSLESGNLNQPQHF. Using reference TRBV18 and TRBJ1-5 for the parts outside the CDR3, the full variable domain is NAGVMQNPRHLVRRRGQEARLRCSPMKGHSHVYWYRQLPEEGLKFMVYLQKENIIDESGMPKERFSAEFPKEGPSILRIQQVVRGDSAAYFCASSLESGNLNQPQHFGDGTRLSIL.

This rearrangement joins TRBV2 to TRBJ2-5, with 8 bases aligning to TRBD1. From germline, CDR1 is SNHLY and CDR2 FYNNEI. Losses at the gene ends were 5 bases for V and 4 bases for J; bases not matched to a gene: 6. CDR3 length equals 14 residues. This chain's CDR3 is CASSPDRAGETQYF. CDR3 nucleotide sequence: TGTGCCAGCAGTCCGGACAGGGCAGGAGAGACCCAGTACTTC. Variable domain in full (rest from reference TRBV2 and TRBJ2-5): EPEVTQTPSHQVTQMGQEVILRCVPISNHLYFYWYRQILGQKVEFLVSFYNNEISEKSEIFDDQFSVERPDGSNFTLKIRSTKLEDSAMYFCASSPDRAGETQYFGPGTRLLVL.

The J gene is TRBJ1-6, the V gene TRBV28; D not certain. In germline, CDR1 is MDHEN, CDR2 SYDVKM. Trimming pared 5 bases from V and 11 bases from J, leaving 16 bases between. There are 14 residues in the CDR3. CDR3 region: CASSPIPVRTPLHF. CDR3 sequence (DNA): TGTGCCAGCAGTCCTATCCCCGTTAGGACACCCCTCCACTTT.

CDR3 protein: CASSSRGTASEAFF. The CDR3 DNA reads as TGCGCCAGCAGCTCACGCGGGACGGCCTCTGAAGCTTTCTTT. The chain employs TRBV4-1 and TRBJ1-1; tentative D call: TRBD1 (5 bases). CDR1 MGHRA and CDR2 YSYEKL come from the germline V gene. The length of the CDR3 is 14 residues. V was cut by 5 bases and J by 6 bases, with 16 bases left in between.

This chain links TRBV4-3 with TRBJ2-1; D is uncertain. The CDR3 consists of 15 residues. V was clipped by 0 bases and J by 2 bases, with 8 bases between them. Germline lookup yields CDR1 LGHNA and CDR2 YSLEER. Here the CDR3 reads CASSQDSYPYNEQFF. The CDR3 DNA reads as TGCGCCAGCAGCCAAGATTCCTACCCCTACAATGAGCAGTTCTTC.

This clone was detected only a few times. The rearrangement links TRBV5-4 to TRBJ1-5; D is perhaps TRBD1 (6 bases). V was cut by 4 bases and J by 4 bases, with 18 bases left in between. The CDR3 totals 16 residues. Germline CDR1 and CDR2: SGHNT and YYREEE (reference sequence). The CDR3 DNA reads TGTGCCAGCAGCAGTACAGGGTCCGGCTCGAATCAGCCCCAGCATTTT. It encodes CASSSTGSGSNQPQHF.